This is a list of T cell receptor beta chains from one sample in a study of cytomegalovirus exposure and HLA in healthy donors. The repertoire was sequenced with immunoSEQ multiplex PCR; TCRdb's copy has only in-frame clones and lacks some. Counted here are 200,000 to 250,000 clones, 82% occurring once; the ten biggest clones make up 2.5% to 3%. The specimen sequenced was PBMCs. The receptors were sampled from a middle-aged woman in good health and CMV-seronegative. The CDR3 runs from the conserved cysteine through the conserved F or W. Each record gives: clone size, J gene, D gene, V gene, CDR3 DNA, CDR3 protein. The D gene is left open where the match is weak. The listing skips clone size in some rows; elsewhere it reads once, few, many or a size class.

>NA|TRBJ2-2|NA|TRBV18
TGTGCCAGCTCACTGACAGAGACCAACACCGGGGAGCTGTTTTTT
CASSLTETNTGELFF
>NA|TRBJ2-3|NA|TRBV6-5
TGTGCCAGCAGTCAGAGCGGACCCACCGCCTATACGCAGTATTTT
CASSQSGPTAYTQYF
>NA|TRBJ1-6|TRBD1|TRBV27
TGTGCCAGCATGGACAGGACTTTTAATTCACCCCTCCACTTT
CASMDRTFNSPLHF
>NA|TRBJ1-1|NA|TRBV30
TGTGCCTGGAAGGCGGCGGGGGGCGCTGAAGCTTTCTTT
CAWKAAGGAEAFF
>NA|TRBJ2-7|NA|TRBV9
TGTGCCAGCAGCGTAGCTAGCAGCTCCTACGAGCAGTACTTC
CASSVASSSYEQYF
>NA|TRBJ1-1|TRBD1|TRBV13
TGTGCCAGCAGCTTAGAAGGCCTGGGGACAGAGAACACTGAAGCTTTCTTT
CASSLEGLGTENTEAFF
>NA|TRBJ2-7|NA|TRBV30
TGTGCCTGGGCCGATGGGGGCGCATCCTACGAGCAGTACTTC
CAWADGGASYEQYF
>few|TRBJ1-5|NA|TRBV11-3
TGTGCCAGCAGCTTAATAAGACAGACGAATTGTCAGCCCCAGCATTTT
CASSLIRQTNCQPQHF
>NA|TRBJ2-5|NA|TRBV5-1
TGCGCCAGCAGCGTACAGGGAGGGGGTCAGGAGACCCAGTACTTC
CASSVQGGGQETQYF
>NA|TRBJ1-3|NA|TRBV9
TGTGCCAGCAGCGTAGACAGTTACTTCTCTGGAAACACCATATATTTT
CASSVDSYFSGNTIYF
>NA|TRBJ2-7|TRBD2|TRBV7-9
TGTGCCAGCAGCTCCGGACTAGCGGGAGGGCTTTACGAGCAGTACTTC
CASSSGLAGGLYEQYF
>NA|TRBJ2-3|NA|TRBV2
TGTGCCAGCAGGCGAGGACAGGGAGGGACAGATACGCAGTATTTT
CASRRGQGGTDTQYF
>NA|TRBJ1-4|NA|TRBV28
TGTGCCAGCAGTTTACACAGTGCAACTAATGAAAAACTGTTTTTT
CASSLHSATNEKLFF
>NA|TRBJ2-7|TRBD2|TRBV4-2
TGTGCCAGCAGCCAACGGCTAGCGGACTCCTACGAGCAGTACTTC
CASSQRLADSYEQYF
>few|TRBJ1-2|NA|TRBV7-2
TGTGCCAGCAGCGACTTTGCAAGGGGCGGCTACACCTTC
CASSDFARGGYTF
>NA|TRBJ1-1|TRBD1|TRBV7-9
TGTGCCAGCAGCTCCGGACAGGGTTTGGACACTGAAGCTTTCTTT
CASSSGQGLDTEAFF
>NA|TRBJ1-4|NA|TRBV18
TGTGCCAGCTCACCCACTGCGGCGGCTAATGAAAAACTGTTTTTT
CASSPTAAANEKLFF
>NA|TRBJ1-1|NA|TRBV4-1
TGCGCCAGCAGCCAAGAACAGGGTAGGGGGTACACTGAAGCTTTCTTT
CASSQEQGRGYTEAFF
>NA|TRBJ2-2|TRBD1|TRBV28
TGTGCCAGCAGAGGAAAGGACAGGGAGGACACCGGGGAGCTGTTTTTT
CASRGKDREDTGELFF
>few|TRBJ1-1|NA|TRBV6-5
TGTGCCAGCGGAGTCGGGTGGCAGGGCACTGAAGCTTTCTTT
CASGVGWQGTEAFF
>NA|TRBJ2-3|TRBD1|TRBV5-1
TGCGCCAGCAGCGGTGGACAGGGGGCAGATACGCAGTATTTT
CASSGGQGADTQYF
>NA|TRBJ2-5|NA|TRBV18
TGTGCCAGCTCACCCCCCTCAGGACTACCTACCGAGACCCAGTACTTC
CASSPPSGLPTETQYF
>NA|TRBJ1-2|TRBD1|TRBV30
TGTGCCTGGAGTTCAGGACAGGGAAGCTATGGCTACACCTTC
CAWSSGQGSYGYTF
>NA|TRBJ2-3|NA|TRBV9
TGTGCCAGCAGCGTAGTCTCCCAGGTCAGCACAGATACGCAGTATTTT
CASSVVSQVSTDTQYF
>NA|TRBJ2-3|NA|TRBV2
TGTGCCAGGGGGGCCGGAGCGGGACCCACAGATACGCAGTATTTT
CARGAGAGPTDTQYF
>NA|TRBJ2-7|TRBD1|TRBV5-1
TGCGCCAGCAGCTTGGTCAGGACAGGGTCCTACGAGCAGTACTTC
CASSLVRTGSYEQYF
>NA|TRBJ2-7|NA|TRBV7-8
TGTGCCAGCAGCTTCAGGGGTCCGTCCTCCTACGAGCAGTACTTC
CASSFRGPSSYEQYF
>NA|TRBJ2-5|NA|TRBV11-2
TGTGCCAGCAGCTTCAGTGAGACCCAGTACTTC
CASSFSETQYF
>once|TRBJ2-1|TRBD1|TRBV7-3
TGTGCCAGCAGCTTACCGACAGGGGGCCTAAATGAGCAGTTCTTC
CASSLPTGGLNEQFF
>once|TRBJ2-3|TRBD1|TRBV19
TGTGCCAGTAGTATTTTCCGACAGGGGGGCCCAGATACGCAGTATTTT
CASSIFRQGGPDTQYF
>NA|TRBJ2-1|TRBD2|TRBV10-3
TGTGCCATCCGGACTAGCGGGAGCTCCTACAATGAGCAGTTCTTC
CAIRTSGSSYNEQFF
>few|TRBJ2-7|NA|TRBV6-6
TGTGCCAGCAGCCCTGGGCGGGGTGCCTACGAGCAGTACTTC
CASSPGRGAYEQYF
>NA|TRBJ1-4|TRBD1|TRBV11-2
TGTACCAGCAGCTTAGTCGGGACAGTTAATGAAAAACTGTTTTTT
CTSSLVGTVNEKLFF
>NA|TRBJ2-7|NA|TRBV6-1
TGTGCCAGCATCGAAGAGTACAGGATAGCCTACGAGCAGTACTTC
CASIEEYRIAYEQYF
>NA|TRBJ1-2|NA|TRBV10-3
TGTGCCATCAGTGACCCAGGATACACCTATGGCTACACCTTC
CAISDPGYTYGYTF